The clone carrying this TCR beta chain has only a few counts. The data were taken from a study of blood T cell repertoires in COVID-19. Turning to the study itself: COVID-19 samples, acute and convalescent, were from the United States, Italy and Spain. PBMCs, B-cell-depleted T cells, or T cells were the source of the cDNA or gDNA that made up the material.

Authors' data handling: How many nucleated cells were present was estimated from reference gene primer amplification. Sequencing used immunoSEQ multiplex PCR; TCRdb keeps in-frame clones, though not all of them. V and J calls and clone size are as listed in that table; D and trimming were resolved from the DNA. Of 150,000 to 200,000 clones in the sample, approximately 80% were seen once. Per germline, CDR1 LNHNV and CDR2 YYDKDF (reference sequence). Trimming took 1 base from V and 9 from J; bases not matched to a gene: 4. The CDR3 is made up of 15 amino acids. V and J are TRBV15 and TRBJ2-1; 12 bases line up with TRBD2. This sequence was found in a man aged 65 to 85 who had recovered from COVID-19. The sequenced sample consisted of peripheral blood. CDR3 nucleotides: TGTGCCACCAGCAGAGCTAGCGGGAGGGCCGGTGAGCAGTTCTTC. It is translated as CATSRASGRAGEQFF.